These 25 T cell receptor beta chains share one sample of origin, sequenced in a study of blood T cell repertoires in COVID-19. This table comes from immunoSEQ multiplex PCR, and its TCRdb copy is limited to in-frame clones, with some not included. Here the sample spans around 49,000 clones, over 90% being singletons. The sample consisted of peripheral blood. Receptors originate from a man in his sixties with COVID-19, enrolled during active disease.

V gene TRBV18 combines with J gene TRBJ1-2; TRBD1 matches at 9 bases. After removal of 3 bases from V and 7 bases from J, the junction contained 3 bases not matched to a gene. The CDR3 is 13 amino acids. The V gene's germline CDR1 is KGHSH and CDR2 LQKENI. CDR3 loop: CASSPGTGSGYTF. The CDR3 DNA reads TGTGCCAGCTCACCCGGGACAGGGAGTGGCTACACCTTC.

The CDR3 DNA reads as TGTGCCAGCTCACTTCCCGGAGGGGCAGGGTCCCCCTACGAGCAGTACTTC. Translation gives CASSLPGGAGSPYEQYF. The chain combines TRBV18 with TRBJ2-7; possible D gene TRBD2, 6 bases. Trimming stripped 4 bases from V and 2 bases from J, with 21 bases between. The CDR3 runs to 17 residues. Looked up from germline, CDR1 is KGHSH and CDR2 is LQKENI.

This clone has a single count. This sequence joins TRBV7-9 and TRBJ2-1, with 8 bases aligning to TRBD2. Germline V gene lookup returns CDR1 SEHNR and CDR2 FQNEAQ (reference sequence). Trimming took 5 bases from V and 8 from J; bases not matched to a gene: 11. This CDR3 is 15 amino acids long. CDR3 DNA: TGTGCCAGCAGCCTCCGACCCCTAGCGGGCGATGAGCAGTTCTTC. Its translation: CASSLRPLAGDEQFF.

The genes are TRBV5-1 and TRBJ1-1, with no clear D. Germline-derived CDR1 and CDR2 are SGHRS and YFSETQ. With 1 base removed from V and 6 bases from J, the gap between germline ends came to 7 bases. This CDR3 is built from 12 residues. CDR3 DNA sequence: TGCGCCAGCAGCTTGTTCGAGTCTGAAGCTTTCTTT. Amino acid sequence: CASSLFESEAFF.

This clone was detected a few times. This chain connects TRBV4-1 to TRBJ1-4, with TRBD1 matching over 8 bases. V shed 0 bases, J shed 2 bases, and the junction held 8 bases outside the gene matches. The CDR3 consists of 18 residues. The germline V gene encodes CDR1 MGHRA and CDR2 YSYEKL. The CDR3 nucleotides are TGCGCCAGCAGCCAAGATCCGACCAGGGGGCTCACTAATGAAAAACTGTTTTTT. It encodes CASSQDPTRGLTNEKLFF.

This chain connects TRBV10-3 to TRBJ2-2; TRBD1 might be the D (6 bases). V was pared by 5 bases and J by 6 bases, with 7 bases between. The CDR3 spans 12 residues. Germline values: CDR1 ENHRY, CDR2 SYGVKD. Here the CDR3 reads CAISSGAGELFF. In DNA, the CDR3 is TGTGCCATCAGTTCAGGGGCCGGGGAGCTGTTTTTT.

CDR3 in DNA: TGTGCCAGCAGCTTAGGGACCGGGACAGCTTCCTACGAGCAGTACTTC. Its translation: CASSLGTGTASYEQYF. The rearrangement uses TRBV7-2 and TRBJ2-7; TRBD1 matches at 7 bases. Germline values: CDR1 SGHTA, CDR2 FQGNSA. CDR3 length: 16 amino acids. With V trimmed by 1 base and J by 1 base, 7 bases remained unmatched.

The gene calls are TRBV2 and TRBJ2-3; tentative D call: TRBD2 (6 bases). The CDR3 is made up of 15 amino acids. V was cut by 4 bases and J by 2 bases, with 13 bases left in between. Germline V gene sequence: CDR1 SNHLY, CDR2 FYNNEI. The DNA for the CDR3 is TGTGCCAGCAGTGTGACCGGGGGTACCACAGATACGCAGTATTTT. Amino acids: CASSVTGGTTDTQYF.

CDR3 region: CATSRDFRTAWEQYF. As DNA, the CDR3 is TGTGCCACCAGCAGAGATTTTAGGACAGCCTGGGAGCAGTACTTC. The chain recombines TRBV15 with TRBJ2-7, with a possible D match to TRBD1 (6 bases). There are 15 residues in the CDR3. CDR1 is LNHNV and CDR2 is YYDKDF in the germline V gene (reference sequence). V lost 0 bases and J 7 bases, leaving 16 bases between the germline ends.

The chain's CDR3 is CASSQSDGLLYF. The CDR3 region has the DNA TGCGCCAGCAGTCAATCGGACGGACTACTATATTTT. J is TRBJ1-3 and V is TRBV23-1, with D uncertain. TRBV23-1 is flagged as an ORF with uncertain function. With 0 bases removed from V and 14 bases from J, the gap between germline ends came to 11 bases. This CDR3 spans 12 amino acids.

The gene calls are TRBV7-9 and TRBJ2-1; perhaps TRBD1 as D (5 bases). V lost 5 bases to trimming and J lost 2 bases, with 16 bases between them. The CDR3 has 16 residues. Germline V CDR1 and CDR2: SEHNR, FQNEAQ (reference sequence). CDR3 DNA: TGTGCCAGCAGCCGCTCTCAGGGTACGACCTACAATGAGCAGTTCTTC. It encodes CASSRSQGTTYNEQFF.

V is TRBV4-2 and J is TRBJ2-7, with 7 bases matching TRBD2. The CDR3 has 14 residues. Trimming at V came to 1 base and at J to 3 bases, leaving 3 bases not matched to a gene. Germline V lookup: CDR1 LGHNA, CDR2 YNFKEQ. CDR3 nucleotides: TGTGCCAGCAGCCAAGCTCTAGCGGACTACGAGCAGTACTTC. Its translation is CASSQALADYEQYF.

This rearrangement joins TRBV7-2 to TRBJ2-7; the D gene is possibly TRBD1 (6 bases). V lost 5 bases and J 5 bases, leaving 19 bases between the germline ends. CDR1 is SGHTA, CDR2 FQGNSA, per germline. This CDR3 contains 15 residues. The CDR3: CASSLQQGVGDEQYF. Here the CDR3 DNA reads TGTGCCAGCAGCCTACAACAGGGAGTCGGTGACGAGCAGTACTTC.

The chain joins TRBV25-1 to TRBJ2-5; 10 bases are a match to TRBD2. Germline trimming cut 4 bases from V and 3 bases from J; bases unmatched to any gene: 5. Per germline, CDR1 MGHDK and CDR2 SYGVNS. The CDR3 spans 15 residues. The CDR3: CASSVLGLAEETQYF. The CDR3 DNA follows: TGTGCCAGCAGTGTTCTCGGACTAGCGGAAGAGACCCAGTACTTC.

The chain joins TRBV11-2 to TRBJ2-1; TRBD1 agrees at 12 bases. CDR3 length equals 15 residues. With 4 bases clipped from V and 8 bases from J, the junction kept 6 bases outside the gene matches. Germline CDR1 SGHAT, CDR2 FQNNGV. The CDR3 bases are TGTGCCAGCAGCTACCGGGACAGGGGGCTCCATGAGCAGTTCTTC. It specifies CASSYRDRGLHEQFF.

CDR3 sequence reads: CASSIAENTEAFF. The CDR3 DNA sequence: TGTGCCAGTAGTATAGCAGAGAACACTGAAGCTTTCTTT. This chain joins TRBV19 and TRBJ1-1; D unclear. Between the trimmed V and J ends, which lost 1 base and 1 base, there was a span of 4 bases. CDR1 and CDR2 (germline): LNHDA, SQIVND (reference sequence). The CDR3 contains 13 residues.

V gene TRBV19 combines with J gene TRBJ2-1, with D possibly TRBD1 on 5 matching bases. CDR1 is LNHDA and CDR2 is SQIVND in the germline V gene (reference sequence). Deletions cut 4 bases from V and 7 bases from J, with 23 bases between. The CDR3 length is 17 residues. CDR3 sequence: CASSNFGRALGDNEQFF. The DNA for the CDR3 is TGTGCCAGTAGTAACTTCGGACGGGCCCTAGGGGATAATGAGCAGTTCTTC.

V is TRBV3-1 (or the pseudogene TRBV3-2) and J is TRBJ1-6; D perhaps matches TRBD1 (5 bases). Trimming left V 5 bases short and J 5 bases short, with 10 bases between. Germline assignment: CDR1 LGHDT and CDR2 YNNKEL (reference sequence). This CDR3 has 14 amino acids. DNA of the CDR3: TGTGCCAGCAGCAACGGACACGATAATTCACCCCTCCACTTT. This sequence encodes CASSNGHDNSPLHF.

This chain uses TRBV7-2 with TRBJ2-7; no clear D. In germline, CDR1 is SGHTA, CDR2 FQGNSA. This CDR3 is 14 amino acids long. Trimming pared 2 bases from V and 6 bases from J, leaving 14 bases between. The CDR3 protein is CASSLKSSRGEQYF. The CDR3 bases are TGTGCCAGCAGCTTAAAGAGTTCCCGAGGCGAGCAGTACTTC.

J is TRBJ2-7 and V is TRBV19; possible D gene TRBD1, 6 bases. Trimming left V 5 bases short and J 10 bases short, with 24 bases between. This CDR3 is built from 15 residues. The germline CDR1 and CDR2 sequences are LNHDA and SQIVND (reference sequence). CDR3 region: CASSASKTGQVHQYF. CDR3 DNA: TGTGCCAGTAGTGCCTCAAAAACGGGACAAGTACACCAGTACTTC.

As for this clone: The junction shows a germline mismatch at one end, possibly a read error. The J gene is TRBJ2-7, the V gene TRBV18; 7 bases are a match to TRBD2. There are 12 residues in the CDR3. Germline V lookup: CDR1 KGHSH, CDR2 LQKENI. The CDR3 protein is CASSPKAGRANF. CDR3 sequence (DNA): TGTGCCAGCTCACCCAAAGCGGGACGGGCGAATTTC.

This chain links TRBV18 with TRBJ1-1; D is unresolved. Germline V gene data show CDR1 as KGHSH and CDR2 as LQKENI. This CDR3 contains 17 residues. V was clipped by 6 bases and J by 0 bases, with 20 bases between them. The DNA for the CDR3 is TGTGCCAGCTCTTCATTACACAGCAGCACCATGAACACTGAAGCTTTCTTT. This encodes CASSSLHSSTMNTEAFF.

This chain uses TRBV2 with TRBJ1-4; 7 positions match TRBD1. Germline CDR1 SNHLY, CDR2 FYNNEI. The J segment lost 5 bases and the V segment lost 4 bases, leaving 10 bases of the junction unmatched. The length of the CDR3 is 16 residues. In nucleotides, the CDR3 is TGTGCCAGCAGTGCACAAAGGACAGGAGCGAATGAAAAACTGTTTTTT. It specifies CASSAQRTGANEKLFF.

This rearrangement joins TRBV18 to TRBJ2-1, with 14 positions matching TRBD2. Germline CDR1 is KGHSH and CDR2 is LQKENI. CDR3 length: 15 amino acids. V lost 3 bases and J lost 10; bases outside the gene matches: 5. The CDR3 here is CASSPPGLAGVEQFF. CDR3 coding DNA: TGTGCCAGCTCACCGCCGGGACTAGCGGGGGTGGAGCAGTTCTTC.

The J gene is TRBJ2-3, the V gene TRBV11-3, with 11 nucleotides matching TRBD2. The CDR3 is 15 residues long. J gave up 4 bases and V 3 bases, and 3 bases lay outside the gene matches. Per the germline V gene, CDR1 is SGHNT and CDR2 is YENEEA. This chain's CDR3 is CASSFSGRGSDTQYF. In DNA, the CDR3 is TGTGCCAGCAGCTTTAGCGGGAGGGGATCAGATACGCAGTATTTT.